Included here is one TCR beta chain sequence, with context. Germline assignment: CDR1 MNHNS and CDR2 SASEGT. The junction had 12 bases not matched to a gene; V was cut back by 0 bases and J by 3 bases. This CDR3 is 20 amino acids long. The sample is drawn from a study of shared T cell receptors in the human thymus. Produced via immunoSEQ multiplex PCR; TCRdb's table is partial and in-frame only. This table holds 600,000 or so clones, more than 75% found once. The data were also submitted as part of a second study, on human thymus T cells.

The sequence was collected from a boy less than two years old with a congenital heart defect. The chain couples TRBV6-1 to TRBJ2-4; 12 bases align to TRBD2. Sequenced material: thymocytes. CDR3 nucleotides: TGTGCCAGCAGTGAAGCTGAAGGGCTAGCGGGGGGGCCTAGCAAAAACATTCAGTACTTC. It translates to CASSEAEGLAGGPSKNIQYF.